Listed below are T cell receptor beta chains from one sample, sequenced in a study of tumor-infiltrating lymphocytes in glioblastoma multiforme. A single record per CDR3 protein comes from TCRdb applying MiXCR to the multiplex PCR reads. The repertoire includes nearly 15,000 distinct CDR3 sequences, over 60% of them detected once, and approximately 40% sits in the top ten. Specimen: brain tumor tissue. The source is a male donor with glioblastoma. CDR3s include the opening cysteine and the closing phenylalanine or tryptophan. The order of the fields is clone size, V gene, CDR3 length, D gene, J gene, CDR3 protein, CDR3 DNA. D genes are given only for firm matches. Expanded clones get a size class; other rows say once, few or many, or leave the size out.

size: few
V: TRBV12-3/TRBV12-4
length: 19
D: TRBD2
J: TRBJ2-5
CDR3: CASSLGASGAPFASKTQYF
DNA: TGTGCCAGCAGCCTAGGGGCTAGCGGAGCCCCCTTTGCGTCGAAGACCCAGTACTTC

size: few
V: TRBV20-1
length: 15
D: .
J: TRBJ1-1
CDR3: CSARGGGGLGPEAFF
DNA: TGCAGTGCTAGAGGTGGGGGGGGACTTGGGCCTGAAGCATTCTTT

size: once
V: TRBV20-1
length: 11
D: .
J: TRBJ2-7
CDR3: CSASSSREQYF
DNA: TGCAGTGCTAGCTCTAGCCGCGAGCAGTACTTC

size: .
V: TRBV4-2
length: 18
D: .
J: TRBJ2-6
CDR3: CVSSQVTRVYFGANVLTF
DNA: TGTGTCAGCAGCCAAGTTACCAGGGTATACTTTGGGGCCAACGTCCTGACTTTC

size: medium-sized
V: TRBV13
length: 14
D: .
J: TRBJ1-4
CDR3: CASSPRAANEKLFF
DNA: TGTGCCAGCAGCCCAAGGGCCGCTAATGAAAAACTGTTTTTT

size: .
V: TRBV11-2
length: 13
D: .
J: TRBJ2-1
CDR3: CTSSAEAEDEQFF
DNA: TGTACCAGCAGCGCAGAGGCCGAGGATGAGCAGTTCTTC

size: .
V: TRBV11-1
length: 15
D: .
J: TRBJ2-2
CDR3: CSSSLMAADTGELFF
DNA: TGTTCCAGCAGCTTGATGGCCGCGGACACCGGGGAGCTGTTTTTT

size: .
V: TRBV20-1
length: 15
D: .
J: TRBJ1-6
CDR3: CSASPPGQGNSPLHF
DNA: TGCAGTGCTAGCCCTCCGGGACAAGGGAATTCACCCCTCCACTTT

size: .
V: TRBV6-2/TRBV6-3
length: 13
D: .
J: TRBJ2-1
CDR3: CASSHGKLGGQFF
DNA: TGTGCCAGCAGTCACGGGAAACTGGGCGGGCAGTTCTTC

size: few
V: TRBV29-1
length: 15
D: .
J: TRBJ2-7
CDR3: CSVEGLPGRTYEQYF
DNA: TGCAGCGTTGAAGGGTTGCCTGGACGGACCTACGAGCAGTACTTC

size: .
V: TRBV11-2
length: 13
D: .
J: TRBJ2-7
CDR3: CASSSGRGNEQYF
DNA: TGTGCCAGCAGCTCAGGTAGGGGGAATGAGCAGTACTTC

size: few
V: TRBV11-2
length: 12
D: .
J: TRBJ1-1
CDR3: CASSLIQGVASF
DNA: TGTGCCAGCAGCTTAATACAAGGGGTAGCTTCCTTT

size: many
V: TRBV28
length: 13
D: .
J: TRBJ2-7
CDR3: CASSEGGPYKQYF
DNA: TGTGCCAGCAGCGAGGGGGGACCCTACAAGCAGTACTTC

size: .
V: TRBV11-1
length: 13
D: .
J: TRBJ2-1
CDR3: CASTWEVANEQFF
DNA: TGTGCCAGCACCTGGGAAGTAGCGAATGAGCAGTTCTTC

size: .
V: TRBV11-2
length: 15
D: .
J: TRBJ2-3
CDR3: CASSLVGGGTDTQYF
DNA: .

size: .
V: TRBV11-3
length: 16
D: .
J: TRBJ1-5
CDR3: CASKRGPHLSNQPQHF
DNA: TGTGCCAGCAAGAGAGGGCCCCACCTAAGCAATCAGCCCCAGCATTTT

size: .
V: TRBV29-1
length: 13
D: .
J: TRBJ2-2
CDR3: CSVEAWNTRELSF
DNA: TGCAGCGTTGAGGCCTGGAACACCAGGGAGCTGTCTTTT

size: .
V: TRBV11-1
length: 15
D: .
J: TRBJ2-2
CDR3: CARSLMATDRGELFF
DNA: TGTGCCAGAAGCTTGATGGCGACGGACAGAGGGGAGCTGTTTTTT

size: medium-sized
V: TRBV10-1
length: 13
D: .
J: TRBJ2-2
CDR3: CASRAGTTGELFF
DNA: TGCGCCAGCCGCGCGGGGACCACCGGGGAGCTGTTTTTT

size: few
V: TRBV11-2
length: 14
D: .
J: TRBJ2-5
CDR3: CASSPATGQETQYF
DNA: TGTGCCAGCAGCCCCGCGACAGGACAAGAGACCCAGTACTTC

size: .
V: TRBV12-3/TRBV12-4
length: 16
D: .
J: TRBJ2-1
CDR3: CASSLARGHSYNEQFF
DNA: TGTGCCAGCAGTTTAGCGCGGGGGCATTCTTACAATGAGCAGTTCTTC

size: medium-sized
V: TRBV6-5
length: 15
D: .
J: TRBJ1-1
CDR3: CASSYSGQFTTEAFF
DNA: TGTGCCAGCAGTTACTCCGGACAGTTTACCACTGAAGCTTTCTTT

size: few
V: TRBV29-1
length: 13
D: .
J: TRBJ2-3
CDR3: CSVVRVGTDTQYF
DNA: TGCAGCGTTGTCCGGGTTGGGACAGATACGCAGTATTTT

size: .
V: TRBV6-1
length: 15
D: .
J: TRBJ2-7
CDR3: CASSEAVGGSLEQYF
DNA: TGTGCCAGCAGTGAAGCGGTCGGGGGCTCCCTCGAGCAGTACTTC

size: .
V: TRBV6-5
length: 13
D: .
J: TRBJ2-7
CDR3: CASSRQGIGEQYF
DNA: TGTGCCAGCAGTCGGCAGGGGATCGGGGAGCAGTACTTC

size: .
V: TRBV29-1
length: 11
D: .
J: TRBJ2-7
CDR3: CSVAWRDEQYF
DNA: TGCAGCGTTGCCTGGCGAGACGAGCAGTACTTC

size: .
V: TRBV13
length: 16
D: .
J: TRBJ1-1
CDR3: CASSLAVLAGRGEAFF
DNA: TGTGCCAGCAGCTTAGCCGTTCTTGCAGGGAGGGGTGAAGCTTTCTTT

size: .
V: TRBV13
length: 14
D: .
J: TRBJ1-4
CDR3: CAISRRAANEKLFF
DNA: TGTGCCATCAGCCGAAGGGCCGCTAATGAAAAGCTGTTTTTT